This TCR beta chain was documented in a study of CD8 T cells in ankylosing spondylitis. Study outcomes and limitations: A TCR beta motif of roughly 8 highly homologous variants appeared characteristic of ankylosing spondylitis blood. The authors reported significant enrichment of disease-linked clones in matched ankylosing spondylitis synovial fluid. Disease-linked clones were CD8+ and relatively rare in peripheral blood.

Germline V lookup: CDR1 LGHNA, CDR2 YSLEER. Trimming removed 3 bases at V and 8 bases at J, with 14 bases between. The CDR3 runs 14 residues. It was by quantitative 5'-RACE with molecular barcodes that TCR beta libraries were made. TCRdb re-derived calls from the 5' RACE reads in MiXCR, one entry per CDR3 protein. The profile shows some 700,000 distinct CDR3 sequences, around 17% of them singletons. This clonotype was found a few times. Antigen: not known. This receptor was obtained from a male donor with ankylosing spondylitis. The specimen sequenced was blood, either unsorted or a sorted T cell fraction (not recorded which). J is TRBJ2-1 and V is TRBV4-3, with D possibly TRBD2 on 6 matching bases. The DNA of the CDR3 is TGCGCCAGCAGCCACGGACTACAGTCGGATGAGCAGTTCTTC. Translation: CASSHGLQSDEQFF.